This T cell receptor (beta chain) came from a study of tumor and adjacent non-tumor tissue in lung cancer. Study-level results: TCR diversity was significantly greater in tumor than normal lung tissue.

No cell sorting was done before RNA was extracted from the tissue. This non-tumor lung sample came from over 3 cm beyond the tumor edge. The CDR3 is made up of 15 amino acids. Germline V lookup: CDR1 ENHRY, CDR2 SYGVKD. A modified ARM-PCR protocol with three rounds of nested PCR amplified TCRbeta. TCRdb independently ran MiXCR on the multiplex PCR reads; one entry per CDR3 protein. Among over 100,000 distinct CDR3 sequences listed, 50% to 70% were seen once. Note on this clonotype: The antigen remains unidentified. An end of the junction differs from the germline gene, which may be a read error.

This chain joins TRBV10-3 and TRBJ1-6; D gene ambiguous. The sequenced sample was distant non-tumor lung tissue. This sequence originates from a man between 60 and 75 years old with non-small cell lung cancer. The CDR3 protein is CATSDLGPINSPLHF. The CDR3 nucleotides read TGTGCCACCAGTGATCTGGGCCCCATCAATTCGCCCCTCCACTTT.